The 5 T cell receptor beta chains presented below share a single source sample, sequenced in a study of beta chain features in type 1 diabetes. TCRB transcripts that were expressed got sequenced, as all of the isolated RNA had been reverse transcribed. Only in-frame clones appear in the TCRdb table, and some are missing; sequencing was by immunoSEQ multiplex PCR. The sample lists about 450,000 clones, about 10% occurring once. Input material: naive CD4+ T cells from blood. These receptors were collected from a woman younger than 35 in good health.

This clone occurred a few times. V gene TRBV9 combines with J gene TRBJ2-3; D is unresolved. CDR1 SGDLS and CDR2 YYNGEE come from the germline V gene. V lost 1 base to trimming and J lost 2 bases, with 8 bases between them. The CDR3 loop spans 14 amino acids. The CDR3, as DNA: TGTGCCAGCAGCGTAAGGACCGCCACAGATACGCAGTATTTT. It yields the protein CASSVRTATDTQYF.

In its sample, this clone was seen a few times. The CDR3, as DNA: TGCGCCAGCAAGGGCGGGGGGGCCCGCAGTCTTAGCACAGATACGCAGTATTTT. As protein: CASKGGGARSLSTDTQYF. The chain has TRBV5-1 and TRBJ2-3; 9 nucleotides line up with TRBD2. J lost 0 bases, V lost 6 bases, and 14 bases had no gene match. There are 18 residues in the CDR3. CDR1 is SGHRS and CDR2 is YFSETQ in the germline V gene.

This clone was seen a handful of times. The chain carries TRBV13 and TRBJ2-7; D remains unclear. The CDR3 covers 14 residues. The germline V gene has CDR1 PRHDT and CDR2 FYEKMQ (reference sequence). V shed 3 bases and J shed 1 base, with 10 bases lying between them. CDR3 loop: CASSFPPSSYEQYF. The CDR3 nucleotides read TGTGCCAGCAGCTTTCCCCCTAGTTCCTACGAGCAGTACTTC.

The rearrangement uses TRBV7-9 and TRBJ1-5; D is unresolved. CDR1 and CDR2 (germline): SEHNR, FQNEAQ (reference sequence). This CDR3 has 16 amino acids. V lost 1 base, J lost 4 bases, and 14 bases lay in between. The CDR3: CASSLGTLGSNQPQHF. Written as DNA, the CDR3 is TGTGCCAGCAGCTTAGGGACCCTCGGGTCAAATCAGCCCCAGCATTTT.

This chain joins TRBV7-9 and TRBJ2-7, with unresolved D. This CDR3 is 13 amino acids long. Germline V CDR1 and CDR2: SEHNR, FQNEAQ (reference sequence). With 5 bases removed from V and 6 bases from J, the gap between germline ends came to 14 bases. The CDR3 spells CASSPFRLVEQYF. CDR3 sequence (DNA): TGTGCCAGCAGCCCCTTCCGTCTAGTCGAGCAGTACTTC. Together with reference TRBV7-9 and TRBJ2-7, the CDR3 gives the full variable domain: DTGVSQNPRHKITKRGQNVTFRCDPISEHNRLYWYRQTLGQGPEFLTYFQNEAQLEKSRLLSDRFSAERPKGSFSTLEIQRTEQGDSAMYLCASSPFRLVEQYFGPGTRLTVT.